Below, 30 T cell receptor beta chains from the same sample are listed, as sequenced in a study of blood T cell repertoires in COVID-19. Sequencing used immunoSEQ multiplex PCR; TCRdb keeps in-frame clones, though not all of them. The data contain approximately 150,000 clones, around 81% of them singletons. The sample was peripheral blood. Every receptor here comes from a man between 65 and 80 years old who had recovered from COVID-19.

The chain links TRBV4-2 to TRBJ2-1; no reliable D call. Between the trimmed V and J ends, which lost 1 base and 5 bases, there was a span of 9 bases. The CDR3 length is 14 residues. Germline V lookup: CDR1 LGHNA, CDR2 YNFKEQ. Written as DNA, the CDR3 is TGTGCCAGCAGCCAAGGTTCCAGTCACAATGAGCAGTTCTTC. Its protein product is CASSQGSSHNEQFF.

V is TRBV7-9 and J is TRBJ2-3; 9 bases agree with TRBD1. With 1 base clipped from V and 3 bases from J, the junction kept 2 bases outside the gene matches. CDR1 and CDR2 from the germline V gene are SEHNR and FQNEAQ (reference sequence). This CDR3 region has 15 residues. In nucleotides, the CDR3 is TGTGCCAGCAGCTTAGTGACAGGGGGTACAGATACGCAGTATTTT. Its protein is CASSLVTGGTDTQYF.

To note about this clone: This CDR3 is also generated by other DNA sequences in the sample. The J gene is TRBJ1-1, the V gene TRBV6-5, with unresolved D. Trimming took off 0 bases at V and 0 bases at J, with 8 bases between the two ends. Germline CDR1 is MNHEY and CDR2 is SVGAGI. The CDR3 has 15 residues. CDR3 nucleotide sequence: TGTGCCAGCAGTTACTCTCGGGGTTTGAACACTGAAGCTTTCTTT. Its translation: CASSYSRGLNTEAFF.

The sample holds a few counts of this clone. The rearrangement joins TRBV3-1 (or the pseudogene TRBV3-2) to TRBJ2-7; possibly TRBD1 for D (5 bases). V lost 4 bases, J lost 3 bases, and 16 bases lay in between. The CDR3 consists of 15 residues. The germline CDR1 and CDR2 sequences are LGHDT and YNNKEL (reference sequence). The CDR3 DNA reads as TGTGCCAGCAGCCTTTCTGGGGCTAGGTACTACGAGCAGTACTTC. Amino acids: CASSLSGARYYEQYF.

The rearrangement uses TRBV4-3 and TRBJ2-7, with TRBD2 matching over 12 bases. Trimming cost V 1 base and J 6 bases; bases outside gene matches: 4. The CDR3 extends over 15 amino acids. Germline lookup yields CDR1 LGHNA and CDR2 YSLEER. CDR3 nucleotide sequence: TGCGCCAGCAGCCAAGGTTTGGGACTAGCGGGCGAGCAGTACTTC. The encoded protein is CASSQGLGLAGEQYF.

This chain uses TRBV12-3 or TRBV12-4 with TRBJ2-3; 8 nucleotides line up with TRBD2. Losses at the gene ends were 10 bases for V and 4 bases for J; bases not matched to a gene: 7. The CDR3 loop spans 13 amino acids. The DNA of the CDR3 is TGTGCCACCCGGGGGGGTTGGGCAGATACGCAGTATTTT. It codes for CATRGGWADTQYF.

V and J are TRBV6-6 and TRBJ2-7; 7 positions match TRBD1. Germline-derived CDR1 and CDR2 are MNHNY and SVGAGI (reference sequence). Losses at the gene ends were 10 bases for V and 6 bases for J; bases not matched to a gene: 21. The CDR3 contains 16 residues. The CDR3 DNA follows: TGTGCCACCTCAACATTTTCCGGGACAGCCGGAGGCGAGCAGTACTTC. This translates into CATSTFSGTAGGEQYF.

V and J are TRBV7-6 and TRBJ2-1, with 13 bases fitting TRBD2. The trim removed 5 bases at V and 4 bases at J, leaving 11 bases unmatched. This CDR3 region has 18 residues. Germline V lookup: CDR1 SGHVS, CDR2 FNYEAQ. The CDR3 loop reads CASSGRTSGRGGYNEQFF. Here the CDR3 DNA reads TGTGCCAGCAGCGGACGGACTAGCGGGAGAGGGGGTTACAATGAGCAGTTCTTC.

V is TRBV12-3 or TRBV12-4 and J is TRBJ1-4, with D hard to call. The CDR3 is 11 amino acids. Trimming removed 5 bases at V and 9 bases at J, with 7 bases between. CDR3 coding DNA: TGTGCCAGCAGTCTGGAGCAAAAACTGTTTTTT. Residues: CASSLEQKLFF.

The chain is built from TRBV29-1 and TRBJ1-2; possibly TRBD1 for D (6 bases). V was trimmed by 2 bases and J by 8 bases, leaving 18 bases between them. The CDR3 extends over 14 amino acids. Looked up from germline, CDR1 is SQVTM and CDR2 is ANQGSEA. The CDR3 DNA follows: TGCAGCGTTGAACCTGGGGGCCAAGTTGAAGGCTACACCTTC. The encoded protein is CSVEPGGQVEGYTF.

V usage is TRBV5-3 and J usage is TRBJ1-2, with a weak D call TRBD1 (5 bases). TRBV5-3 is reported as an ORF; its role is uncertain. Trimming shortened V by 0 bases and J by 6 bases, and 9 bases separated the two germline ends. This CDR3 is built from 13 residues. The CDR3, as DNA: TGTGCCAGAAGCTTGGAAGGGGCGGATGGCTACACCTTC. This codes for CARSLEGADGYTF.

The V and J genes are TRBV5-1 and TRBJ1-5, with TRBD1 matching over 9 bases. The CDR3 sequence is 15 residues long. The germline V gene encodes CDR1 SGHRS and CDR2 YFSETQ. Losses at the gene ends were 4 bases for V and 7 bases for J; bases not matched to a gene: 9. This CDR3 is CASSPGGGQGQPQHF. In DNA, the CDR3 is TGCGCCAGCAGCCCCGGTGGGGGACAGGGACAGCCCCAGCATTTT.

This clone has only a few counts. The chain uses TRBV3-1 (or the pseudogene TRBV3-2) and TRBJ2-7, with TRBD2 matching 10 bases. Trimming at V came to 7 bases and at J to 3 bases, leaving 6 bases not matched to a gene. The CDR3 loop spans 14 amino acids. Germline loops: CDR1 LGHDT, CDR2 YNNKEL (reference sequence). In DNA form, the CDR3 reads TGTGCCAGCATGGAAGGACTAGCGGTCTACGAGCAGTACTTC. It yields the protein CASMEGLAVYEQYF.

A few counts support this clone. V gene TRBV12-5 combines with J gene TRBJ2-7; the match to TRBD1 covers 9 bases. Germline V gene data show CDR1 as LGHNT and CDR2 as FRNRAP. V lost 8 bases to trimming and J lost 3 bases; unmatched junction nucleotides: 5. This CDR3 region has 13 residues. CDR3 coding DNA: TGTGCTAGTCATGGACAGGGGAACTACGAGCAGTACTTC. This sequence encodes CASHGQGNYEQYF.

The chain is built from TRBV7-2 and TRBJ2-1; unclear D gene. Germline V gene data show CDR1 as SGHTA and CDR2 as FQGNSA. This CDR3 has 12 amino acids. The V and J ends lost 3 bases and 7 bases respectively, with 7 bases between them. The CDR3, as DNA: TGTGCCAGCAGCTTTTTAGCAAATGAGCAGTTCTTC. Translation gives CASSFLANEQFF. Full variable domain (remainder filled in from reference TRBV7-2 and TRBJ2-1): GAGVSQSPSNKVTEKGKDVELRCDPISGHTALYWYRQSLGQGLEFLIYFQGNSAPDKSGLPSDRFSAERTGGSVSTLTIQRTQQEDSAVYLCASSFLANEQFFGPGTRLTVL.

This chain joins TRBV12-5 and TRBJ2-2; TRBD1 matches 7 bases. This CDR3 has 17 residues. V gave up 0 bases and J gave up 4 bases; unmatched junction bases: 8. The germline V gene has CDR1 LGHNT and CDR2 FRNRAP. This CDR3 reads CASGLVLPGQSTGELFF. CDR3 DNA: TGTGCTAGTGGTTTGGTGCTTCCGGGACAGTCCACCGGGGAGCTGTTTTTT.

The chain has TRBV10-1 and TRBJ1-5; unclear D gene. Trimming pared 3 bases from V and 4 bases from J, leaving 7 bases between. The germline gives CDR1 WNHNN, CDR2 SYGVQD (reference sequence). The length of the CDR3 is 13 residues. Written as DNA, the CDR3 is TGCGCCAGCAGTGAAGCACCAAATCAGCCCCAGCATTTT. It specifies CASSEAPNQPQHF.

This chain joins TRBV29-1 and TRBJ2-1; 7 bases are shared with TRBD1. Germline CDR1 reads SQVTM; CDR2 reads ANQGSEA. The CDR3 extends over 14 amino acids. Trimming took 4 bases from V and 1 from J; bases not matched to a gene: 4. This chain's CDR3 is CSVVETGSYNEQFF. CDR3 coding DNA: TGCAGCGTTGTCGAGACAGGGTCCTACAATGAGCAGTTCTTC.

This clone has only one observation. CDR3 DNA: TGTGCCAGCAGTAGGGACAGCACCTACGAGCAGTACTTC. Its protein is CASSRDSTYEQYF. This chain links TRBV12-3 or TRBV12-4 with TRBJ2-7; TRBD1 matches 7 bases. The V segment lost 5 bases and the J segment 2 bases; nucleotides outside the gene matches: 3. CDR3 length: 13 amino acids.

The rearrangement joins TRBV7-2 to TRBJ2-7; D is undetermined. Germline CDR1 and CDR2: SGHTA and FQGNSA. The CDR3 has 13 amino acids. Trimming removed 1 base at V and 0 bases at J, with 4 bases between. The DNA for the CDR3 is TGTGCCAGCAGCTTAGGACACTCCTACGAGCAGTACTTC. Residues: CASSLGHSYEQYF.

The chain is built from TRBV28 and TRBJ2-7; 9 positions match TRBD1. This CDR3 is 14 amino acids long. Looked up from germline, CDR1 is MDHEN and CDR2 is SYDVKM. With 6 bases clipped from V and 3 bases from J, the junction kept 6 bases outside the gene matches. The CDR3 region is CASRTGGSDYEQYF. The CDR3 coding sequence is TGTGCCAGCAGGACAGGGGGTTCGGACTACGAGCAGTACTTC.

This chain joins TRBV10-3 and TRBJ1-4; TRBD1 matches 7 bases. The length of the CDR3 is 14 residues. CDR1 is ENHRY, CDR2 SYGVKD, per germline. V dropped 6 bases and J dropped 7; count of bases not matched to a gene: 8. The CDR3 sequence is CAISPGTVGEKLFF. CDR3 bases: TGTGCCATCAGCCCCGGGACAGTAGGTGAAAAACTGTTTTTT.

The CDR3 is CASSQEPRPREGEQYF. The DNA for the CDR3 is TGCGCCAGCAGCCAAGAACCAAGACCGCGGGAAGGCGAGCAGTACTTC. The chain carries TRBV4-1 and TRBJ2-7, with D possibly TRBD2 on 6 matching bases. From germline, CDR1 is MGHRA and CDR2 YSYEKL. The length of the CDR3 is 16 residues. Trimming took 0 bases from V and 6 from J, leaving 18 bases between them.

This chain joins TRBV9 and TRBJ2-7; TRBD2 is a possible D gene (6 bases). With 4 bases removed from V and 5 bases from J, the gap between germline ends came to 13 bases. The CDR3 consists of 13 residues. Germline assignment: CDR1 SGDLS and CDR2 YYNGEE. CDR3 amino acids: CASSPRDWDEQYF. CDR3 coding DNA: TGTGCCAGCAGCCCCCGGGACTGGGACGAGCAGTACTTC.

The chain employs TRBV5-4 and TRBJ2-7, with 11 bases identical to TRBD2. CDR1 SGHNT and CDR2 YYREEE come from the germline V gene (reference sequence). The CDR3 extends over 17 amino acids. Losses at the gene ends were 0 bases for V and 2 bases for J; bases not matched to a gene: 7. The CDR3 loop is CASSLGAGTSGPYEQYF. The CDR3 nucleotides are TGTGCCAGCAGCTTGGGGGCCGGGACTAGCGGCCCCTACGAGCAGTACTTC.

The rearrangement uses TRBV11-2 and TRBJ2-3, with TRBD2 matching 14 bases. There are 18 residues in the CDR3. In germline, CDR1 is SGHAT, CDR2 FQNNGV. Trimming cost V 5 bases and J 5 bases; bases outside gene matches: 12. Here the CDR3 DNA reads TGTGCCAGCAGCGGGAGAGGACTAGCGGGAGGATTAGGAGATACGCAGTATTTT. Translating it yields CASSGRGLAGGLGDTQYF.

This clone was counted between two and nine times. V usage is TRBV19 and J usage is TRBJ2-3, with D uncertain. The CDR3 has 11 residues. Germline CDR1 reads LNHDA; CDR2 reads SQIVND (reference sequence). V gave up 4 bases and J gave up 3 bases, with 2 bases separating them. The CDR3 loop is CASSTTDTQYF. The CDR3, as DNA: TGTGCCAGTAGTACGACAGATACGCAGTATTTT.

The J gene is TRBJ2-3, the V gene TRBV7-9; the match to TRBD2 covers 11 bases. The ends lost 2 bases at V and 1 base at J; junction bases unmatched: 8. The CDR3 totals 18 residues. Germline CDR1 is SEHNR and CDR2 is FQNEAQ (reference sequence). CDR3 sequence reads: CASSLYLGLAGRTDTQYF. DNA for the CDR3: TGTGCCAGCAGCTTATACCTAGGACTAGCGGGCCGCACAGATACGCAGTATTTT.

The table lists this clone with a few counts. This rearrangement joins TRBV7-9 to TRBJ1-6, with D perhaps TRBD1 (5 bases). V lost 5 bases and J lost 9, with 8 bases in between. Germline CDR1 SEHNR, CDR2 FQNEAQ (reference sequence). The CDR3 contains 12 residues. CDR3 amino acids: CASSTGGSPLHF. Written as DNA, the CDR3 is TGTGCCAGCAGCACCGGGGGTTCACCCCTCCACTTT. Full variable domain (missing parts from reference TRBV7-9 and TRBJ1-6): DTGVSQNPRHKITKRGQNVTFRCDPISEHNRLYWYRQTLGQGPEFLTYFQNEAQLEKSRLLSDRFSAERPKGSFSTLEIQRTEQGDSAMYLCASSTGGSPLHFGNGTRLTVT.

In this sample, this clone turned up once. The chain combines TRBV15 with TRBJ1-5; TRBD1 matches at 7 bases. This CDR3 contains 15 residues. The germline V gene encodes CDR1 LNHNV and CDR2 YYDKDF (reference sequence). Trimming cost V 1 base and J 4 bases; bases outside gene matches: 4. The CDR3 coding sequence is TGTGCCACCAGCAGAGCTTCAGGGGGAAATCAGCCCCAGCATTTT. This encodes CATSRASGGNQPQHF.